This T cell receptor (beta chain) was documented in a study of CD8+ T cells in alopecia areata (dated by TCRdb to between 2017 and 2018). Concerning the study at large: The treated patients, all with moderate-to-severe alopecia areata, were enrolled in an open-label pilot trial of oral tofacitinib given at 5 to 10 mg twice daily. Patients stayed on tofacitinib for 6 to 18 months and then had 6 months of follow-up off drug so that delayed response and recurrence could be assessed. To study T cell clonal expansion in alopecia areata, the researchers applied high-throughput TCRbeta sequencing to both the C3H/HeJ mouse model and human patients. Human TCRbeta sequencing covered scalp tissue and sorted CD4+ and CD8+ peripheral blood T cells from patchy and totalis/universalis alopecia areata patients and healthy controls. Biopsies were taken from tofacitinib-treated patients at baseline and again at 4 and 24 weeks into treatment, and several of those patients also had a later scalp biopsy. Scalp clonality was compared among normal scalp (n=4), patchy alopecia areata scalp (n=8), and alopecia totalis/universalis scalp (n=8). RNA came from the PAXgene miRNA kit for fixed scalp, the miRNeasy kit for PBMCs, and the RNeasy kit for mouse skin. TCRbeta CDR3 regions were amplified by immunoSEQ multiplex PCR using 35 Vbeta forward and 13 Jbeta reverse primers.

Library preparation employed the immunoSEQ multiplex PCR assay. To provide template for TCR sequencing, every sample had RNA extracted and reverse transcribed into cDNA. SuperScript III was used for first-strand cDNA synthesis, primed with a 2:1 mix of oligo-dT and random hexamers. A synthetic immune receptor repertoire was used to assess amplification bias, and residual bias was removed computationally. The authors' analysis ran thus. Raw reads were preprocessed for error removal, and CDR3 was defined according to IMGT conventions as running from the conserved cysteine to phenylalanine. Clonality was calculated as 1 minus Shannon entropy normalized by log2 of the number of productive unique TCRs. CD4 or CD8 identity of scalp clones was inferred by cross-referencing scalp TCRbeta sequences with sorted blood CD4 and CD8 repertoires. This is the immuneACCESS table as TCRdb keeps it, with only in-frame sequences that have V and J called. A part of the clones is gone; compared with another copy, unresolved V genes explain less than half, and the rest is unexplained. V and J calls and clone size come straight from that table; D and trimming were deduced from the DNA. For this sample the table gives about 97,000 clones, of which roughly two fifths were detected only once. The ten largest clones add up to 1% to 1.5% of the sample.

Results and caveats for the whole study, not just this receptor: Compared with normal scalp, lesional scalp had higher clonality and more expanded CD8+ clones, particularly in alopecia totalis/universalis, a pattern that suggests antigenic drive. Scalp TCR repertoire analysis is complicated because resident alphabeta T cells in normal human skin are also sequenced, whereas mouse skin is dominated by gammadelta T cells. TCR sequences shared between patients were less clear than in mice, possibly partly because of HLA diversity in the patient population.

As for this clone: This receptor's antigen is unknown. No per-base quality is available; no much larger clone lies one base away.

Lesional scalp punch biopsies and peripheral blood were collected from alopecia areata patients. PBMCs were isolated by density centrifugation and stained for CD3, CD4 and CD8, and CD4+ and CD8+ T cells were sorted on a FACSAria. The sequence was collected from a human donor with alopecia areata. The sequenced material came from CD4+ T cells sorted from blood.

For the CDR3, the sequence is CASSPATSSGELFF. The bases are TGTGCCAGCAGCCCTGCGACTAGTTCCGGGGAGCTGTTTTTT. The rearrangement joined TRBV4-2 to TRBJ2-2; possibly the D gene is TRBD2, per 6 matching bases. The CDR3 has 14 amino acids, counting the end cysteine and phenylalanine. The read is trimmed to its CDR3 DNA, 42 bases read in frame from base 1. Trimming costs V 4 bases and J 6 bases, and their ends lie 12 bases apart. CDR1 and CDR2 were assigned from the germline V gene as LGHNA and YNFKEQ.